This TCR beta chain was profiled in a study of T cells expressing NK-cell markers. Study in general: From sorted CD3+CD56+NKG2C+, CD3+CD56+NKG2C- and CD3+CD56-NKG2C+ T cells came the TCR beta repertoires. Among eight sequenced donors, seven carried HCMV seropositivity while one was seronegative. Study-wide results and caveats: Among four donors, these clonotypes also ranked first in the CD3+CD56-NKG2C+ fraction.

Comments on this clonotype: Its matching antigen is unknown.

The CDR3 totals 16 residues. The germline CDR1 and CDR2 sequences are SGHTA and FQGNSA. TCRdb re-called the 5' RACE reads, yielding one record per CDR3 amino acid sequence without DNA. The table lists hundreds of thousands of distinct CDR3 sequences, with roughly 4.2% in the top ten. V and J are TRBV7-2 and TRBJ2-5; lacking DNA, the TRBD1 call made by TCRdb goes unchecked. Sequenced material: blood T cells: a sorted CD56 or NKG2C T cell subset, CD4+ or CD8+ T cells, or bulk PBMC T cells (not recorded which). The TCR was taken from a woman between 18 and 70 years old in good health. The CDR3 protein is CASSPGIVADQETQYF. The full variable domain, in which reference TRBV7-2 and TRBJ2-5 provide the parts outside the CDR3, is GAGVSQSPSNKVTEKGKDVELRCDPISGHTALYWYRQSLGQGLEFLIYFQGNSAPDKSGLPSDRFSAERTGGSVSTLTIQRTQQEDSAVYLCASSPGIVADQETQYFGPGTRLLVL.